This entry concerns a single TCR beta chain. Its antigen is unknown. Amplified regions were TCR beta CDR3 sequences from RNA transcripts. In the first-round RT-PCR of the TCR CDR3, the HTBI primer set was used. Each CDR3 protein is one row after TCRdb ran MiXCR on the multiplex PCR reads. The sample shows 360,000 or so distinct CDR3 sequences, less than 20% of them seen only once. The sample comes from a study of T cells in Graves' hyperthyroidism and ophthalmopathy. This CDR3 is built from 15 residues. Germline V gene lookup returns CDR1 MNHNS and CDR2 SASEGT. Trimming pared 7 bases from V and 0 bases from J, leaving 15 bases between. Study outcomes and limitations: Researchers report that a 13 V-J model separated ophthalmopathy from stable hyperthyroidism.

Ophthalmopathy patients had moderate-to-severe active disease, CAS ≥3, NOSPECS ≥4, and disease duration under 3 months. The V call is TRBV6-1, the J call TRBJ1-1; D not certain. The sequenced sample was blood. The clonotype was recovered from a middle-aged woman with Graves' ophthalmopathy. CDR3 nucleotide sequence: TGTGCCAGCAACCGCTTCGGGCGAATGAACACTGAAGCTTTCTTT. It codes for CASNRFGRMNTEAFF.